The 21 T cell receptor beta chains below were found in one sample sequenced in a study of CD8 T cells in Susac syndrome. With random hexamers, roughly 0.45 to 1 ug RNA was reverse transcribed. MiXCR, run by TCRdb on the immunoSEQ multiplex PCR reads, gives a single entry per CDR3 protein. The repertoire holds about 300,000 distinct CDR3 sequences, with approximately 90% as singletons. Input material: CD4+ T cells from PBMCs. All receptors come from a human donor with multiple sclerosis.

The rearrangement uses TRBV20-1 and TRBJ2-7; 9 positions match TRBD1. The V gene's germline CDR1 is DFQATT and CDR2 SNEGSKA (reference sequence). This CDR3 is 12 amino acids long. V was clipped by 5 bases and J by 4 bases; unmatched bases: 3. This chain's CDR3 is CSAGTGWYEQYF. Here the CDR3 DNA reads TGCAGTGCTGGGACAGGGTGGTACGAGCAGTACTTC.

V gene TRBV23-1 combines with J gene TRBJ2-5; TRBD1 matches at 7 bases. TRBV23-1 falls under the ORF class, with uncertain function. Trimming at V came to 8 bases and at J to 5 bases, leaving 11 bases not matched to a gene. The CDR3 runs 14 residues. The CDR3 region has the DNA TGCGCCAGCGGACACAGGGGCCGGCGGGAGACCCAGTACTTC. It translates to CASGHRGRRETQYF.

The genes are TRBV6-1 and TRBJ1-3; D gene uncertain. CDR3 length: 15 amino acids. Between the trimmed V and J ends, which lost 4 bases and 0 bases, there was a span of 10 bases. Germline loops: CDR1 MNHNS, CDR2 SASEGT. As DNA, the CDR3 is TGTGCCAGCAGTGGAAGGGCTAACTCTGGAAACACCATATATTTT. Translated, it gives CASSGRANSGNTIYF.

This chain uses TRBV7-9 with TRBJ2-1; 8 bases agree with TRBD2. Germline values: CDR1 SEHNR, CDR2 FQNEAQ (reference sequence). The junction had 7 bases not matched to a gene; V was cut back by 1 base and J by 8 bases. The CDR3 is 15 residues long. The CDR3 nucleotides are TGTGCCAGCAGCTTAGGCGGGGGGTTCTTCGATGAGCAGTTCTTC. Protein: CASSLGGGFFDEQFF.

The J gene is TRBJ2-5, the V gene TRBV24-1, with D unresolved. This CDR3 is 14 amino acids long. V lost 4 bases and J lost 5, with 13 bases in between. The V gene's germline CDR1 is KGHDR and CDR2 SFDVKD. The CDR3 loop reads CATSDPNEVETQYF. The CDR3 bases are TGTGCCACCAGTGACCCTAACGAGGTGGAGACCCAGTACTTC.

This clonotype was seen a handful of times. V usage is TRBV7-2 and J usage is TRBJ2-3; the D gene is possibly TRBD2 (6 bases). The CDR3 contains 15 residues. Germline V gives CDR1 SGHTA, CDR2 FQGNSA. The ends were cut back, 4 bases at V and 0 bases at J, with 11 bases in the middle. The CDR3 loop reads CASSSAGTSTDTQYF. The CDR3 bases are TGTGCCAGCAGCTCGGCCGGGACTAGCACAGATACGCAGTATTTT.

The chain uses TRBV20-1 and TRBJ2-1, with 11 bases fitting TRBD2. V lost 6 bases and J lost 4; bases outside the gene matches: 5. The CDR3 covers 14 residues. Germline-derived CDR1 and CDR2 are DFQATT and SNEGSKA (reference sequence). The CDR3 DNA sequence: TGCAGTGCGAAAGGACTAGCGGGTTACAATGAGCAGTTCTTC. Amino acids: CSAKGLAGYNEQFF.

V gene TRBV7-9 combines with J gene TRBJ2-6; D unresolved. Trimming shortened V by 1 base and J by 2 bases, and 15 bases separated the two germline ends. CDR3 length: 18 amino acids. Germline V lookup: CDR1 SEHNR, CDR2 FQNEAQ (reference sequence). Written as DNA, the CDR3 is TGTGCCAGCAGCTTAGAGGGTCTGGGCGCAGCTGGGGCCAACGTCCTGACTTTC. It yields the protein CASSLEGLGAAGANVLTF. Full variable domain (remainder filled in from reference TRBV7-9 and TRBJ2-6): DTGVSQNPRHKITKRGQNVTFRCDPISEHNRLYWYRQTLGQGPEFLTYFQNEAQLEKSRLLSDRFSAERPKGSFSTLEIQRTEQGDSAMYLCASSLEGLGAAGANVLTFGAGSRLTVL.

CDR3 amino acids: CASSYFGQEAFF. The CDR3 bases are TGTGCCAGCAGTTACTTCGGGCAGGAAGCTTTCTTT. The chain couples TRBV6-2 or TRBV6-3 to TRBJ1-1; D is undetermined. V was trimmed by 1 base and J by 8 bases, leaving 8 bases between them. The V gene's germline CDR1 is MNHEY and CDR2 SVGEGT. The CDR3 is made up of 12 amino acids.

J is TRBJ2-1 and V is TRBV10-3; 14 bases agree with TRBD2. V shed 10 bases, J shed 0 bases, and the junction held 14 bases outside the gene matches. The germline CDR1 and CDR2 sequences are ENHRY and SYGVKD. The CDR3 spans 19 residues. In DNA, the CDR3 is TGTGCCACTCTGAGCGGACTAGCGGGGGGACTTAGCTCCTACAATGAGCAGTTCTTC. This translates into CATLSGLAGGLSSYNEQFF.

The chain recombines TRBV21-1 with TRBJ1-2; the table's D gene call, TRBD1, was not cross checked with the DNA. TRBV21-1 is shown as a pseudogene. The CDR3 covers 18 residues. The CDR3 reads CASSKAPYHRGRSYGYTF. The CDR3 DNA reads as TGTGCCAGCAGCAAAGCCCCTTACCACAGGGGGCGTAGCTATGGCTACACCTTC.

This clonotype was counted a single time. The chain recombines TRBV27 with TRBJ1-2; a possible D gene is TRBD1 (6 bases). This CDR3 has 17 amino acids. Trimming cost V 6 bases and J 1 base, with 21 bases left between them. The germline V gene has CDR1 MNHEY and CDR2 SMNVEV (reference sequence). CDR3 amino acids: CASSTGRSQGYNYGYTF. CDR3 bases: TGTGCCAGCAGCACCGGAAGGTCGCAGGGGTATAACTATGGCTACACCTTC.

A single count supports this clonotype. The rearrangement uses TRBV27 and TRBJ2-2; no reliable D call. The CDR3 extends over 14 amino acids. Trimming cost V 8 bases and J 2 bases, with 12 bases left between them. Germline V gene lookup returns CDR1 MNHEY and CDR2 SMNVEV (reference sequence). CDR3 sequence (DNA): TGTGCCAGCCCTAACAACCTTAACACCGGGGAGCTGTTTTTT. It is translated as CASPNNLNTGELFF.

The chain is built from TRBV11-1 and TRBJ2-2, with a possible D match to TRBD2 (5 bases). Germline CDR1 reads SGHAT; CDR2 reads FQDESV (reference sequence). This CDR3 has 13 amino acids. Trimming took off 5 bases at V and 6 bases at J, with 10 bases between the two ends. CDR3 DNA: TGTGCCAGCAGCCAGCGGTCGGCCGGGGAGCTGTTTTTT. Translating gives CASSQRSAGELFF.

This clonotype was counted a few times. V is TRBV6-5 and J is TRBJ2-7; D not resolved. V was clipped by 0 bases and J by 3 bases, with 9 bases between them. CDR1 and CDR2 from the germline V gene are MNHEY and SVGAGI. This CDR3 is built from 14 residues. As DNA, the CDR3 is TGTGCCAGCAGTTACTCAAGGTCGGTCTACGAGCAGTACTTC. Encoded protein: CASSYSRSVYEQYF.

The V and J genes are TRBV7-3 and TRBJ2-3, with 11 bases that match TRBD2. The length of the CDR3 is 15 residues. V dropped 2 bases and J dropped 4; count of bases not matched to a gene: 2. Germline-derived CDR1 and CDR2 are SGHTA and FQGTGA. Here the CDR3 reads CASSLGSGGADTQYF. The CDR3 nucleotides are TGTGCCAGCAGCTTAGGTAGCGGGGGGGCAGATACGCAGTATTTT.

This chain connects TRBV5-5 to TRBJ1-1; unclear D gene. The CDR3 extends over 13 amino acids. V was pared by 6 bases and J by 7 bases, with 16 bases between. Germline V lookup: CDR1 SGHKS, CDR2 YYEKEE (reference sequence). CDR3 in DNA: TGTGCCAGCAACCAGGCTGTACAAGGTGAAGCTTTCTTT. It is translated as CASNQAVQGEAFF.

The chain employs TRBV12-3 or TRBV12-4 and TRBJ2-2, with TRBD1 matching 7 bases. After removal of 1 base from V and 5 bases from J, the junction contained 13 bases not matched to a gene. The CDR3 sequence is 18 residues long. The CDR3 bases are TGTGCCAGCAGTTTAGGCTGGGGCAAGGGGGCGAGTACCGGGGAGCTGTTTTTT. Its translation: CASSLGWGKGASTGELFF.

The chain uses TRBV18 and TRBJ2-7; 10 bases match TRBD1. Germline CDR1 and CDR2: KGHSH and LQKENI. With 3 bases clipped from V and 2 bases from J, the junction kept 1 base outside the gene matches. This CDR3 has 14 residues. The DNA for the CDR3 is TGTGCCAGCTCACCGGGACAGGGGACCTACGAGCAGTACTTC. Encoded protein: CASSPGQGTYEQYF.

V gene TRBV7-9 combines with J gene TRBJ1-2, with D tentatively TRBD1 (6 bases). The CDR3 runs 15 residues. Between the trimmed V and J ends, which lost 7 bases and 6 bases, there was a span of 21 bases. From germline, CDR1 is SEHNR and CDR2 FQNEAQ (reference sequence). The CDR3 loop is CASTLSGAGVNGYTF. CDR3 nucleotide sequence: TGTGCCAGCACGCTCTCCGGGGCAGGGGTGAATGGCTACACCTTC.

V is TRBV15 and J is TRBJ2-1, with D unclear. Germline values: CDR1 LNHNV, CDR2 YYDKDF (reference sequence). Trimming stripped 2 bases from V and 8 bases from J, with 10 bases between. This CDR3 region has 13 residues. CDR3 residues: CATSRPPSYEQFF. Written as DNA, the CDR3 is TGTGCCACCAGCAGACCCCCCAGCTATGAGCAGTTCTTC.